Following are 13 T cell receptor beta chains from one sample sequenced in a study of cytomegalovirus exposure and HLA in healthy donors. PCR used 60 Vbeta primers and 13 Jbeta primers. Assay: immunoSEQ multiplex PCR; the TCRdb copy retains only in-frame clones and omits some. The sample holds approximately 95,000 clones; under 85% are singletons and the top ten take roughly 3.9%. Material for sequencing was PBMCs. These receptors were obtained from a woman between 40 and 55 years old in good health and CMV-seropositive.

The chain has TRBV19 and TRBJ1-1; 7 positions agree with TRBD1. CDR1 and CDR2 from the germline V gene are LNHDA and SQIVND (reference sequence). V dropped 0 bases and J dropped 0; count of bases not matched to a gene: 1. This CDR3 has 15 residues. The CDR3 region is CASSIDGTVNTEAFF. CDR3 in DNA: TGTGCCAGTAGTATAGATGGGACAGTGAACACTGAAGCTTTCTTT.

The chain has TRBV10-1 and TRBJ1-1; 7 bases map to TRBD1. The CDR3 loop spans 13 amino acids. Germline CDR1 reads WNHNN; CDR2 reads SYGVQD (reference sequence). V was clipped by 6 bases and J by 8 bases; unmatched bases: 9. The CDR3 region is CASRDNRGSEAFF. The CDR3 DNA reads as TGCGCCAGCAGAGACAACAGGGGTTCCGAAGCTTTCTTT.

The rearrangement links TRBV29-1 to TRBJ1-1; D is ambiguous. Germline V gene data show CDR1 as SQVTM and CDR2 as ANQGSEA. The length of the CDR3 is 10 residues. V dropped 5 bases and J dropped 3 bases, with 4 bases sitting between them. The CDR3 DNA sequence: TGCAGCGTTTGGCACACTGAAGCTTTCTTT. This translates into CSVWHTEAFF.

The V and J genes are TRBV4-2 and TRBJ2-1; 9 nucleotides match TRBD2. Germline-derived CDR1 and CDR2 are LGHNA and YNFKEQ. Losses at the gene ends were 2 bases for V and 5 bases for J; bases not matched to a gene: 1. The CDR3 is made up of 14 amino acids. This chain's CDR3 is CASSQRLADNEQFF. CDR3 DNA sequence: TGTGCCAGCAGCCAACGACTAGCGGACAATGAGCAGTTCTTC.

This clone has only a few counts. The rearrangement links TRBV5-6 to TRBJ2-1; D call uncertain. This CDR3 has 14 amino acids. Trimming stripped 2 bases from V and 3 bases from J, with 9 bases between. The germline V gene has CDR1 SGHDT and CDR2 YYEEEE. DNA for the CDR3: TGTGCCAGCAGCTTCTACCTAAACTACAATGAGCAGTTCTTC. Protein product: CASSFYLNYNEQFF. Complete variable domain (other parts from reference TRBV5-6 and TRBJ2-1): DAGVTQSPTHLIKTRGQQVTLRCSPKSGHDTVSWYQQALGQGPQFIFQYYEEEERQRGNFPDRFSGHQFPNYSSELNVNALLLGDSALYLCASSFYLNYNEQFFGPGTRLTVL.

The rearrangement links TRBV25-1 to TRBJ1-5; 7 bases align to TRBD1. The V segment lost 10 bases and the J segment 4 bases; nucleotides outside the gene matches: 7. The CDR3 spans 13 residues. Germline lookup yields CDR1 MGHDK and CDR2 SYGVNS. For the CDR3, the DNA is TGTGCCACCGGACAGGTTGGGAATCAGCCCCAGCATTTT. As protein: CATGQVGNQPQHF. The full variable domain, with the rest looked up from reference TRBV25-1 and TRBJ1-5, is EADIYQTPRYLVIGTGKKITLECSQTMGHDKMYWYQQDPGMELHLIHYSYGVNSTEKGDLSSESTVSRIRTEHFPLTLESARPSHTSQYLCATGQVGNQPQHFGDGTRLSIL.

This clone was seen a handful of times. The junction shows a germline mismatch at one end, possibly a read error. The V call is TRBV7-9, the J call TRBJ2-1; D may be TRBD1 (5 bases). This CDR3 region has 14 residues. Germline assignment: CDR1 SEHNR and CDR2 FQNEAQ (reference sequence). Here the CDR3 reads CSSSLSGPYNEQFF. CDR3 sequence (DNA): TGTTCCAGCAGCTTGTCAGGGCCATACAATGAGCAGTTCTTC.

The genes are TRBV30 and TRBJ2-3, with 7 nucleotides matching TRBD2. Germline loops: CDR1 GTSNPN, CDR2 SVGIG (reference sequence). The junction had 4 bases not matched to a gene; V was cut back by 1 base and J by 6 bases. The CDR3 loop spans 13 amino acids. The CDR3 protein is CAWSAGGGDTQYF. The CDR3 DNA is TGTGCCTGGAGTGCGGGAGGAGGGGATACGCAGTATTTT.

V is TRBV7-9 and J is TRBJ2-3; 9 bases align to TRBD2. CDR3 length equals 15 residues. J was trimmed by 2 bases and V by 3 bases; bases with no gene match: 3. From germline, CDR1 is SEHNR and CDR2 FQNEAQ (reference sequence). The CDR3 nucleotides read TGTGCCAGCAGCTTTAGCGGGAGCCCCACAGATACGCAGTATTTT. It yields the protein CASSFSGSPTDTQYF.

In this sample, this clone turned up a few times. V is TRBV30 and J is TRBJ2-7; a weak D match, TRBD1 (5 bases). This CDR3 is built from 13 residues. The V and J ends lost 4 bases and 7 bases respectively, with 17 bases between them. Germline-derived CDR1 and CDR2 are GTSNPN and SVGIG (reference sequence). The CDR3 protein is CAWIHGAGKEQYF. The DNA for the CDR3 is TGTGCCTGGATCCATGGGGCAGGGAAGGAGCAGTACTTC. The full variable domain, rest sourced from reference TRBV30 and TRBJ2-7, is SQTIHQWPATLVQPVGSPLSLECTVEGTSNPNLYWYRQAAGRGLQLLFYSVGIGQISSEVPQNLSASRPQDRQFILSSKKLLLSDSGFYLCAWIHGAGKEQYFGPGTRLTVT.

V gene TRBV29-1 combines with J gene TRBJ1-2; D is perhaps TRBD1 (5 bases). Germline V CDR1 and CDR2: SQVTM, ANQGSEA. V lost 2 bases to trimming and J lost 4 bases, with 14 bases between them. The CDR3 is 14 residues long. The CDR3 loop is CSVERETVPYGYTF. As DNA, the CDR3 is TGCAGCGTTGAACGCGAGACAGTCCCCTATGGCTACACCTTC. Filled out from reference TRBV29-1 and TRBJ1-2, the complete variable domain reads SAVISQKPSRDICQRGTSLTIQCQVDSQVTMMFWYRQQPGQSLTLIATANQGSEATYESGFVIDKFPISRPNLTFSTLTVSNMSPEDSSIYLCSVERETVPYGYTFGSGTRLTVV.

V is TRBV10-1 and J is TRBJ2-1; 15 bases map to TRBD2. Germline V gene sequence: CDR1 WNHNN, CDR2 SYGVQD (reference sequence). With V trimmed by 6 bases and J by 7 bases, 4 bases remained unmatched. The CDR3 runs 15 residues. CDR3: CASSHGTSGGNEQFF. The CDR3 DNA follows: TGCGCCAGCAGCCACGGGACTAGCGGGGGGAATGAGCAGTTCTTC.

A single count supports this clone. The chain uses TRBV5-1 and TRBJ1-3, with D maybe TRBD1 (5 bases). Germline CDR1 SGHRS, CDR2 YFSETQ. V gave up 1 base and J gave up 1 base, with 15 bases separating them. This CDR3 comprises 17 residues. The CDR3 DNA sequence: TGCGCCAGCAGCTTGAAGGAGGGGACCCCATCTGGAAACACCATATATTTT. It codes for CASSLKEGTPSGNTIYF.